This T cell receptor (beta chain) was recovered during a study of response to subunit inactivated influenza vaccine. The CDR3 has 14 residues. V lost 4 bases and J lost 5, with 14 bases in between. Germline values: CDR1 SEHNR, CDR2 FQNEAQ (reference sequence). TCRdb re-called the RT-PCR reads with MiXCR, one entry per CDR3 protein. The sample lists about 240,000 distinct CDR3 sequences, 12% occurring once. This clonotype turned up a few times. This TCR came from a man aged 50-59 years who received an inactivated influenza vaccine. The V and J genes are TRBV7-9 and TRBJ2-5; D ambiguous. Here the sequenced sample was non-naive T cells sorted from PBMCs, taken 14 to 15 days before vaccination. In DNA form, the CDR3 reads TGTGCCAGCAGCTCGGTTATGTTGACGGAGACCCAGTACTTC. Translation gives CASSSVMLTETQYF. The full variable domain, in which reference TRBV7-9 and TRBJ2-5 provide the parts outside the CDR3, is DTGVSQNPRHKITKRGQNVTFRCDPISEHNRLYWYRQTLGQGPEFLTYFQNEAQLEKSRLLSDRFSAERPKGSFSTLEIQRTEQGDSAMYLCASSSVMLTETQYFGPGTRLLVL.